The clone carrying this T cell receptor beta chain appeared a few times. Its antigen remains unidentified. Germline trimming cut 3 bases from V and 4 bases from J; bases unmatched to any gene: 7. Germline assignment: CDR1 MGHDK and CDR2 SYGVNS. This CDR3 has 15 residues. Each CDR3 protein is one row after TCRdb ran MiXCR on the RT-PCR reads. This table has 610,000 or so distinct CDR3 sequences, 13% to 15% appearing once. The record originates from a study of response to subunit inactivated influenza vaccine. Study findings and constraints: Authors suggested seasonal influenza vaccinations each recruit few new T cells.

The source material was PBMCs from blood, sampled 11 to 12 days after vaccination. V gene TRBV25-1 combines with J gene TRBJ1-1, with 8 bases that match TRBD1. The sequence came from a man aged 50 to 59 who received an inactivated influenza vaccine. This chain's CDR3 is CASSDPTGGSTEAFF. CDR3 bases: TGTGCCAGCAGTGATCCCACAGGGGGGAGCACTGAAGCTTTCTTT. Filled out from reference TRBV25-1 and TRBJ1-1, the complete variable domain reads EADIYQTPRYLVIGTGKKITLECSQTMGHDKMYWYQQDPGMELHLIHYSYGVNSTEKGDLSSESTVSRIRTEHFPLTLESARPSHTSQYLCASSDPTGGSTEAFFGQGTRLTVV.